This T cell receptor (beta chain) was found in a study of blood T cell repertoires in COVID-19. The CDR3 covers 15 residues. V was clipped by 0 bases and J by 6 bases, with 15 bases between them. From germline, CDR1 is MNHEY and CDR2 SVGAGI. Repertoires were generated with immunoSEQ multiplex PCR, while TCRdb's copy carries only in-frame clones and drops some. Of roughly 69,000 clones listed, almost 90% are singletons. Sequences were obtained from peripheral blood. This sequence was found in a man aged 45-60 years with acute or convalescent COVID-19. The J gene is TRBJ2-7, the V gene TRBV6-5; D is perhaps TRBD1 (5 bases). CDR3 DNA: TGTGCCAGCAGTTACTCGATCCAGGGCCAAGGCGAGCAGTACTTC. As protein: CASSYSIQGQGEQYF.